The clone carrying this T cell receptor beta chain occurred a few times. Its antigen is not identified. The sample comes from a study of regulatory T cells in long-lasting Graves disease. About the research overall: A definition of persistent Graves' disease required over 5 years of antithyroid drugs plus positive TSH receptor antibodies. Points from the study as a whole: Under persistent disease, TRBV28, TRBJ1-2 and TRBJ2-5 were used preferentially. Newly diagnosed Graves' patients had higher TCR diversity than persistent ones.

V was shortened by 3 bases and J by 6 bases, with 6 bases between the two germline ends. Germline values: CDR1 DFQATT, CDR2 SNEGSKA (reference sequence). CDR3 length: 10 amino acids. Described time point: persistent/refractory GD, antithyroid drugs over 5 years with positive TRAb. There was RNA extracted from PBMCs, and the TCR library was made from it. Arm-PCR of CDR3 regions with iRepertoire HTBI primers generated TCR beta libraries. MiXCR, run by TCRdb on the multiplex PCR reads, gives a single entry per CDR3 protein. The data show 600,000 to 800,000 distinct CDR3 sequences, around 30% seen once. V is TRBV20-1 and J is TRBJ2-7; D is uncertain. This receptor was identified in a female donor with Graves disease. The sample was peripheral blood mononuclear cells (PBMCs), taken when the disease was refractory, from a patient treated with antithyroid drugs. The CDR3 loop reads CSASRSEQYF. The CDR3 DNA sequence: TGCAGTGCTAGCCGGTCCGAGCAGTACTTC.